This T cell receptor (beta chain) was retrieved from a study of blood T cell repertoires in COVID-19. The length of the CDR3 is 16 residues. Germline assignment: CDR1 LGHNA and CDR2 YNFKEQ. With V trimmed by 0 bases and J by 4 bases, 7 bases remained unmatched. Living in 24 US areas, the participants were between roughly 18 and 89 years of age. Grouping used clinical history reported by participants in a survey and questionnaire. What the recovered Cohort 3 donors had was two negative PCRs, clearance, or symptom resolution. Methods used by the authors: Amplified reference gene primers provided the basis for estimating nucleated cell counts. Sequencing was performed with immunoSEQ multiplex PCR; in TCRdb, only in-frame clones are kept and a portion is missing. That table furnishes V, J and clone size, whereas the DNA furnished D and trimming. The sample gives roughly 380,000 clones, more than 85% of which show up once; about 3% is in the top ten.

This receptor was identified in a woman in her thirties who had recovered from COVID-19. The J gene is TRBJ2-7, the V gene TRBV4-2; TRBD1 matches at 9 bases. Sequenced input: PBMCs or T cells enriched from blood (not recorded which). CDR3 DNA: TGTGCCAGCAGCCAAGAAGTAGGGGACAGGGTGTACGAGCAGTACTTC. Translated, it gives CASSQEVGDRVYEQYF.